This T cell receptor beta chain originates from a study of identical twins. V was trimmed by 5 bases and J by 6 bases, leaving 11 bases between them. Per the germline V gene, CDR1 is MNHEY and CDR2 is SVGEGT. The CDR3 extends over 12 amino acids. Through template switching, a universal primer site was introduced, and the cDNA contained unique molecular identifiers. Using its own MiXCR run on the 5' RACE reads, TCRdb lists one record per CDR3 protein. The sample shows under 500,000 distinct CDR3 sequences, roughly an eighth of them seen only once. Healthy Caucasians were all of the donors. Study-wide findings and caveats: Conclusions leaned on cross-sectional statistical analysis and did not track the same donors over time. Abundant beta clonotypes from cord blood had fewer insertions, unlike memory repertoires, which showed none.

This clonotype was seen more than once but under ten times. Antigen specificity is unknown. Separately, the same data were catalogued under a study of yellow fever vaccine responses in identical twins.

Sequencing input: CD4+ T cells sorted from blood. V is TRBV6-2 or TRBV6-3 and J is TRBJ2-7, with D perhaps TRBD1 or TRBD2 (5 bases each). The clonotype originates from a woman aged 18 to 35 in good health. CDR3: CASSNIGTEQYF. The CDR3 coding sequence is TGTGCCAGCAGTAACATAGGGACCGAGCAGTACTTC.